A single sample gave rise to the 28 T cell receptor beta chains below, sequenced in a study of early T cells in non-severe SARS-CoV-2 infection. One entry per CDR3 protein, called by TCRdb with MiXCR from the 5' RACE reads. The sample has approximately 56,000 distinct CDR3 sequences, 7% to 10% seen once. Sequencing was carried out using whole blood. Receptor source: an adult who was a healthcare worker with PCR-confirmed SARS-CoV-2 infection or an uninfected control (not recorded which).

This clonotype was detected many times. The chain uses TRBV29-1 and TRBJ2-7; D gene ambiguous. This CDR3 comprises 14 residues. Trimming shortened V by 6 bases and J by 1 base, and 16 bases separated the two germline ends. CDR1 and CDR2 (germline): SQVTM, ANQGSEA. In DNA, the CDR3 is TGCAGCGTGCTAGGATCGTCCTTTTCCTACGAGCAGTACTTC. This codes for CSVLGSSFSYEQYF.

This clonotype has a handful of counts. This chain links TRBV11-2 with TRBJ1-1; 7 positions match TRBD1. CDR3 length: 13 amino acids. V dropped 7 bases and J dropped 4; count of bases not matched to a gene: 6. Germline V gene data show CDR1 as SGHAT and CDR2 as FQNNGV. The CDR3 region has the DNA TGTGCCAGCACGGTTAACAGGGGCACTGAAGCTTTCTTT. This gives the protein CASTVNRGTEAFF.

This clonotype was recorded at least ten times. The chain recombines TRBV20-1 with TRBJ1-1; unclear D gene. Germline assignment: CDR1 DFQATT and CDR2 SNEGSKA (reference sequence). The CDR3 consists of 14 residues. Trimming cost V 2 bases and J 5 bases, with 15 bases left between them. DNA of the CDR3: TGCAGTGCTAGAATCCTGGGAGCGTGGACTGAAGCTTTCTTT. Its protein is CSARILGAWTEAFF.

This clonotype appeared many times. The rearrangement joins TRBV7-9 to TRBJ1-1; D is uncertain. Germline CDR1 SEHNR, CDR2 FQNEAQ (reference sequence). V lost 5 bases to trimming and J lost 0 bases, with 4 bases between them. CDR3 length: 12 residues. The CDR3 spells CASSLMNTEAFF. DNA for the CDR3: TGTGCCAGCAGCCTTATGAACACTGAAGCTTTCTTT.

The table lists this clonotype with many counts. This chain uses TRBV6-6 with TRBJ1-1; 7 bases line up with TRBD1. Germline V CDR1 and CDR2: MNHNY, SVGAGI (reference sequence). After removal of 6 bases from V and 5 bases from J, the junction contained 6 bases not matched to a gene. The CDR3 runs 13 residues. The DNA of the CDR3 is TGTGCCAGCAGGCTTAAACAGGGGACTGAAGCTTTCTTT. This codes for CASRLKQGTEAFF.

This clonotype showed up just a few times. J is TRBJ1-1 and V is TRBV29-1; D call uncertain. The CDR3 has 11 residues. V was cut by 7 bases and J by 6 bases, with 12 bases left in between. Germline CDR1 reads SQVTM; CDR2 reads ANQGSEA. The CDR3 here is CSALHSAEAFF. As DNA, the CDR3 is TGCAGCGCTCTACATAGCGCTGAAGCTTTCTTT.

The sample holds a few counts of this clonotype. The chain uses TRBV29-1 and TRBJ1-1; the D gene is possibly TRBD1 (5 bases). Germline CDR1 reads SQVTM; CDR2 reads ANQGSEA. Trimming stripped 3 bases from V and 10 bases from J, with 15 bases between. This CDR3 contains 12 residues. CDR3 nucleotides: TGCAGCGTTGATCTCATCCAGGGTTTAGCTTTCTTT. Translated, it gives CSVDLIQGLAFF.

In its sample, this clonotype was seen a few times. This chain uses TRBV5-5 with TRBJ2-7; D call uncertain. Trimming removed 0 bases at V and 2 bases at J, with 15 bases between. This CDR3 is 16 amino acids long. CDR1 and CDR2 from the germline V gene are SGHKS and YYEKEE (reference sequence). CDR3 in amino acids: CASSLAMRSNPYEQYF. Here the CDR3 DNA reads TGTGCCAGCAGCTTGGCGATGCGCTCCAACCCCTACGAGCAGTACTTC.

This clonotype was counted at least ten times. The V and J genes are TRBV5-5 and TRBJ1-5, with a weak D call TRBD1 (6 bases). Germline assignment: CDR1 SGHKS and CDR2 YYEKEE (reference sequence). Trimming took 1 base from V and 2 from J, leaving 7 bases between them. This CDR3 is built from 14 residues. In DNA, the CDR3 is TGTGCCAGCAGCTTGTCAGGGGGCAATCAGCCCCAGCATTTT. This codes for CASSLSGGNQPQHF.

This clonotype was counted many times. The chain is built from TRBV14 and TRBJ1-1; D unresolved. This CDR3 is built from 13 residues. The ends were cut back, 4 bases at V and 0 bases at J, with 6 bases in the middle. Germline-derived CDR1 and CDR2 are SGHDN and FVKESK. CDR3 in DNA: TGTGCCAGCAGCCGGACGGTGAACACTGAAGCTTTCTTT. It translates to CASSRTVNTEAFF.

This clonotype was picked up many times. The gene calls are TRBV18 and TRBJ1-2; 10 nucleotides agree with TRBD1. The germline CDR1 and CDR2 sequences are KGHSH and LQKENI. There are 18 residues in the CDR3. The trim removed 2 bases at V and 3 bases at J, leaving 12 bases unmatched. The CDR3 nucleotides read TGTGCCAGCTCACCAGACGACAGGGGGCGCGAAGTTCACTATGGCTACACCTTC. Amino acids: CASSPDDRGREVHYGYTF.

This clonotype was recorded many times. The J gene is TRBJ2-3, the V gene TRBV5-1; 10 nucleotides agree with TRBD2. The germline gives CDR1 SGHRS, CDR2 YFSETQ. Trimming at V came to 0 bases and at J to 3 bases, leaving 4 bases not matched to a gene. The CDR3 totals 16 residues. CDR3 region: CASSLDPSGGTDTQYF. In nucleotides, the CDR3 is TGCGCCAGCAGCTTGGATCCTAGCGGGGGTACAGATACGCAGTATTTT.

This clonotype was counted many times. The chain carries TRBV11-2 and TRBJ2-3; 9 nucleotides match TRBD1. The CDR3 runs 11 residues. Per the germline V gene, CDR1 is SGHAT and CDR2 is FQNNGV. The junction had 3 bases not matched to a gene; V was cut back by 3 bases and J by 14 bases. CDR3 sequence (DNA): TGTGCCAGCAGCTTGGACAGGGGAGGGTATTTT. Translation gives CASSLDRGGYF.

This clonotype was seen ten or more times. The genes are TRBV2 and TRBJ2-3; maybe TRBD2 (5 bases). Trimming shortened V by 6 bases and J by 6 bases, and 10 bases separated the two germline ends. The CDR3 consists of 12 residues. Germline CDR1 SNHLY, CDR2 FYNNEI. Here the CDR3 DNA reads TGTGCCAGCAGGGGAGTTTGGGATACGCAGTATTTT. Translation: CASRGVWDTQYF.

The chain couples TRBV7-3 to TRBJ2-1; 9 bases fit TRBD2. The V and J ends lost 5 bases and 4 bases, in that order; junction bases with no gene match: 3. The CDR3 runs 14 residues. Germline V gene lookup returns CDR1 SGHTA and CDR2 FQGTGA. The CDR3 region is CASSRTSDYNEQFF. CDR3 coding DNA: TGTGCCAGCAGCAGGACTAGCGATTACAATGAGCAGTTCTTC.

This clonotype was detected many times. The chain is built from TRBV9 and TRBJ1-1, with D perhaps TRBD1 (6 bases). This CDR3 is built from 16 residues. V was trimmed by 4 bases and J by 6 bases, leaving 22 bases between them. Germline CDR1 and CDR2: SGDLS and YYNGEE. The CDR3 protein is CASSSTGAKGGSEAFF. Written as DNA, the CDR3 is TGTGCCAGCAGCTCGACAGGCGCCAAAGGAGGCTCTGAAGCTTTCTTT.

The chain is built from TRBV6-6 and TRBJ1-2; D unresolved. CDR1 MNHNY and CDR2 SVGAGI come from the germline V gene (reference sequence). The V end was cut by 2 bases, the J end by 2 bases, with 6 bases between. The CDR3 is 13 amino acids. DNA of the CDR3: TGTGCCAGCAGTTACCGGCCGAACTATGGCTACACCTTC. Translated, it gives CASSYRPNYGYTF.

The sample holds many counts of this clonotype. The CDR3, as DNA: TGTGCCAGCACCATACTTCCGGGATCCAAGGCCCAGTACTTC. Protein sequence: CASTILPGSKAQYF. This chain joins TRBV6-6 and TRBJ2-5, with D perhaps matching TRBD2 (5 bases). The CDR3 contains 14 residues. The germline V gene has CDR1 MNHNY and CDR2 SVGAGI (reference sequence). V dropped 7 bases and J dropped 9 bases, with 21 bases sitting between them.

The CDR3 loop is CASSSGLAGEQFF. The DNA for the CDR3 is TGCGCCAGCAGCTCAGGACTAGCTGGTGAGCAGTTCTTC. V gene TRBV5-1 combines with J gene TRBJ2-1; TRBD2 aligns across 8 bases. CDR1 is SGHRS, CDR2 YFSETQ, per germline. V lost 3 bases to trimming and J lost 9 bases; unmatched junction nucleotides: 5. The CDR3 runs to 13 residues.

This clonotype appeared a few times. This chain links TRBV9 with TRBJ2-3, with 9 positions matching TRBD2. CDR1 is SGDLS and CDR2 is YYNGEE in the germline V gene. This CDR3 region has 16 residues. V lost 0 bases and J lost 0; bases outside the gene matches: 2. The CDR3 sequence is CASSVDAGGSTDTQYF. CDR3 nucleotide sequence: TGTGCCAGCAGCGTAGATGCGGGGGGGAGCACAGATACGCAGTATTTT.

This clonotype was seen repeatedly, ten times or more. V is TRBV10-1 and J is TRBJ2-7; no clear D. V lost 2 bases and J lost 2, with 7 bases in between. The germline gives CDR1 WNHNN, CDR2 SYGVQD (reference sequence). The length of the CDR3 is 13 residues. CDR3 nucleotide sequence: TGCGCCAGCAGTGAGCATAGTACCTACGAGCAGTACTTC. Its translation: CASSEHSTYEQYF.

This clonotype was observed at least ten times. The chain couples TRBV5-1 to TRBJ1-1, with D hard to call. CDR1 and CDR2 (germline): SGHRS, YFSETQ. Trimming cost V 1 base and J 1 base, with 5 bases left between them. The CDR3 is 13 residues long. Written as DNA, the CDR3 is TGCGCCAGCAGCTTGTCGGAGAACACTGAAGCTTTCTTT. Translating gives CASSLSENTEAFF.

CDR3 sequence: CSAGGTSGSDEQFF. CDR3 bases: TGCAGTGCCGGCGGGACTAGCGGGAGCGATGAGCAGTTCTTC. The chain is built from TRBV20-1 and TRBJ2-1; 14 bases match TRBD2. V dropped 6 bases and J dropped 8; count of bases not matched to a gene: 6. The length of the CDR3 is 14 residues. Germline CDR1 and CDR2: DFQATT and SNEGSKA (reference sequence).

This clonotype was seen just once. J is TRBJ2-7 and V is TRBV4-1, with 7 bases that match TRBD1. Germline CDR1 is MGHRA and CDR2 is YSYEKL. This CDR3 contains 16 residues. V dropped 0 bases and J dropped 3; count of bases not matched to a gene: 8. CDR3 nucleotide sequence: TGCGCCAGCAGCCAAGAGATCCAGGGGGACATCTACGAGCAGTACTTC. It translates to CASSQEIQGDIYEQYF.

In its sample, this clonotype was seen many times. This chain uses TRBV7-9 with TRBJ2-7; D may be TRBD1 or TRBD2 (6 bases each). Germline values: CDR1 SEHNR, CDR2 FQNEAQ (reference sequence). V lost 5 bases to trimming and J lost 1 base, with 15 bases between them. The CDR3 runs 15 residues. CDR3 DNA sequence: TGTGCCAGCAGCCGCGGGACAATCCAATCCTACGAGCAGTACTTC. It codes for CASSRGTIQSYEQYF.

This clonotype was detected ten times or more. The J gene is TRBJ1-2, the V gene TRBV24-1; D is ambiguous. The CDR3 consists of 12 residues. V was pared by 5 bases and J by 5 bases, with 8 bases between. CDR1 KGHDR and CDR2 SFDVKD come from the germline V gene. DNA of the CDR3: TGTGCCACCAGTGCTAGAGGGTATGGCTACACCTTC. Amino acid sequence: CATSARGYGYTF.

This clonotype was seen ten or more times. The chain has TRBV20-1 and TRBJ2-5; D call uncertain. This CDR3 is 12 amino acids long. The germline V gene has CDR1 DFQATT and CDR2 SNEGSKA (reference sequence). Trimming took 5 bases from V and 2 from J, leaving 9 bases between them. Here the CDR3 reads CSAGRNQETQYF. The CDR3 nucleotides read TGCAGTGCTGGCCGTAATCAAGAGACCCAGTACTTC.

This clonotype is medium-sized (0.01 to 0.1%) within its sample. This chain joins TRBV5-1 and TRBJ1-1; no clear D gene. From germline, CDR1 is SGHRS and CDR2 YFSETQ. V lost 0 bases, J lost 3 bases, and 3 bases lay in between. This CDR3 contains 12 residues. This CDR3 is CASSLGDTEAFF. CDR3 in DNA: TGCGCCAGCAGCTTGGGGGACACTGAAGCTTTCTTT.